The 12 T cell receptor beta chains in this list originate from one sample, sequenced in a study of T cells in localized non-small cell lung cancer. The table came from immunoSEQ multiplex PCR; TCRdb's copy has only in-frame clones and leaves some out. Here the sample spans around 29,000 clones, about nine tenths being singletons. The input for sequencing was peripheral blood, taken before any cancer treatment. Receptors originate from a woman aged 40 to 75 with stage I lung adenocarcinoma.

This chain joins TRBV27 and TRBJ2-7; TRBD2 matches 7 bases. Trimming took 5 bases from V and 3 from J; bases not matched to a gene: 4. The CDR3 contains 13 residues. CDR1 and CDR2 from the germline V gene are MNHEY and SMNVEV (reference sequence). CDR3: CASSRASGYEQYF. As DNA, the CDR3 is TGTGCCAGCAGTAGGGCTAGCGGCTACGAGCAGTACTTC.

The chain uses TRBV7-2 and TRBJ1-2; 8 nucleotides align to TRBD1. Germline lookup yields CDR1 SGHTA and CDR2 FQGNSA. V shed 1 base, J shed 2 bases, and the junction held 0 bases outside the gene matches. CDR3 length equals 14 residues. The DNA of the CDR3 is TGTGCCAGCAGCTTAGACAGGGGGAACTATGGCTACACCTTC. Residues: CASSLDRGNYGYTF.

The chain combines TRBV7-2 with TRBJ1-1; D gene unclear. This CDR3 comprises 15 residues. V dropped 3 bases and J dropped 6 bases, with 17 bases sitting between them. Germline CDR1 and CDR2: SGHTA and FQGNSA. CDR3 sequence (DNA): TGTGCCAGCAGCTTGCAGGCCGCCGGGGTTGCTGAAGCTTTCTTT. It specifies CASSLQAAGVAEAFF.

The V gene is TRBV25-1, the J gene TRBJ2-5, with D possibly being TRBD2 (5 bases). Per germline, CDR1 MGHDK and CDR2 SYGVNS. The CDR3 is 14 amino acids. Between the trimmed V and J ends, which lost 8 bases and 1 base, there was a span of 14 bases. This CDR3 is CASSLGGGQETQYF. As DNA, the CDR3 is TGTGCCAGCTCCCTCGGAGGCGGCCAAGAGACCCAGTACTTC.

The chain is built from TRBV2 and TRBJ2-3; 13 bases fit TRBD2. The CDR3 has 14 amino acids. V dropped 8 bases and J dropped 4; count of bases not matched to a gene: 3. Germline CDR1 is SNHLY and CDR2 is FYNNEI. CDR3 loop: CASGLAGVSDTQYF. In nucleotides, the CDR3 is TGTGCCAGCGGACTAGCGGGGGTCTCAGATACGCAGTATTTT. The complete variable domain, with remaining parts taken from reference TRBV2 and TRBJ2-3, reads EPEVTQTPSHQVTQMGQEVILRCVPISNHLYFYWYRQILGQKVEFLVSFYNNEISEKSEIFDDQFSVERPDGSNFTLKIRSTKLEDSAMYFCASGLAGVSDTQYFGPGTRLTVL.

Only a few counts were recorded for this clone. The chain carries TRBV19 and TRBJ1-1; D is unclear. The CDR3 contains 15 residues. Per the germline V gene, CDR1 is LNHDA and CDR2 is SQIVND (reference sequence). Trimming stripped 0 bases from V and 4 bases from J, with 12 bases between. The CDR3 loop is CASSIDRAAGTEAFF. DNA for the CDR3: TGTGCCAGTAGTATAGATCGGGCGGCGGGCACTGAAGCTTTCTTT.

The V gene is TRBV7-9, the J gene TRBJ1-1, with D tentatively TRBD1 (6 bases). V lost 1 base and J lost 10, with 13 bases in between. The CDR3 runs 13 residues. Per the germline V gene, CDR1 is SEHNR and CDR2 is FQNEAQ (reference sequence). The CDR3, as DNA: TGTGCCAGCAGCTTAGAACAGGGAGACCGAGCTTTCTTT. Protein sequence: CASSLEQGDRAFF.

This chain joins TRBV30 and TRBJ2-5; 10 nucleotides agree with TRBD2. Germline V CDR1 and CDR2: GTSNPN, SVGIG (reference sequence). Trimming cost V 2 bases and J 4 bases; bases outside gene matches: 7. The CDR3 extends over 15 amino acids. CDR3 protein: CAWSPRASGRETQYF. The CDR3 bases are TGTGCCTGGAGTCCTCGGGCTAGCGGGAGAGAGACCCAGTACTTC.

This chain joins TRBV30 and TRBJ2-2; D remains unclear. CDR3 length: 14 amino acids. Per germline, CDR1 GTSNPN and CDR2 SVGIG (reference sequence). Trimming pared 6 bases from V and 1 base from J, leaving 12 bases between. The CDR3 protein is CACLGNRNTGELFF. For the CDR3, the DNA is TGTGCCTGTCTAGGGAACAGGAACACCGGGGAGCTGTTTTTT.

The chain recombines TRBV6-1 with TRBJ2-7; D gene unclear. The CDR3 has 12 amino acids. The germline V and J ends were trimmed by 3 bases and 3 bases, with 6 bases remaining between them. CDR1 and CDR2 (germline): MNHNS, SASEGT. Here the CDR3 reads CASSELHYEQYF. The CDR3 nucleotides read TGTGCCAGCAGTGAGCTGCACTACGAGCAGTACTTC.

This chain joins TRBV4-1 and TRBJ1-3; 8 bases agree with TRBD1. The CDR3 extends over 16 amino acids. With 0 bases clipped from V and 7 bases from J, the junction kept 8 bases outside the gene matches. Germline V lookup: CDR1 MGHRA, CDR2 YSYEKL. CDR3 protein: CASSQDPGGDPNTIYF. CDR3 sequence (DNA): TGCGCCAGCAGCCAAGATCCAGGGGGCGACCCCAACACCATATATTTT.

J is TRBJ2-1 and V is TRBV7-2; 11 nucleotides line up with TRBD1. CDR3 length: 14 amino acids. Germline V CDR1 and CDR2: SGHTA, FQGNSA. J lost 6 bases, V lost 3 bases, and 1 base had no gene match. The CDR3 DNA follows: TGTGCCAGCAGCTTGGGACAGGGGGTCAATGAGCAGTTCTTC. This codes for CASSLGQGVNEQFF.